This TCR beta chain came from a study of Graves' ophthalmopathy and Graves' hyperthyroidism. Findings of the study overall: For predicting ophthalmopathy progression, the model had almost 71% sensitivity and 72% to 85% specificity.

As for this clonotype: Its cognate antigen is unknown.

RNA transcripts provided the template for amplifying TCR beta CDR3 regions. HTBI primers primed a first-round RT-PCR, and a second-round multiplex PCR followed. Via MiXCR, TCRdb re-called the multiplex PCR reads, giving one row per CDR3 protein. The profile shows around 1,200,000 distinct CDR3 sequences, 36% of them singletons. CDR1 and CDR2 from the germline V gene are SQVTM and ANQGSEA. This CDR3 has 15 amino acids. J gave up 7 bases and V 8 bases, and 14 bases lay outside the gene matches. Ineligible for inclusion were patients with other autoimmune diseases, uncontrolled infections, pregnancy or lactation. Diagnosis used clinical symptoms, serum thyroxine, TRAb, thyroid ultrasound and orbital computed tomography.

The V gene is TRBV29-1, the J gene TRBJ1-1; 12 bases are a match to TRBD1. Input material: peripheral blood or thyroid tissue (not recorded which). The sequence came from an adult man with Graves' hyperthyroidism. The CDR3 loop reads CSIRGTGGRDGEAFF. CDR3 DNA sequence: TGCAGCATTCGAGGGACAGGGGGCCGTGATGGTGAAGCTTTCTTT.